The 20 T cell receptor beta chains below were found in one sample sequenced in a study of brain metastases from non-small cell lung cancer. Clones were read by immunoSEQ multiplex PCR, and TCRdb kept only the in-frame ones, dropping some. Seen here are about 1,600 clones, more than 75% observed once, and the top ten hold around a tenth. Sample: tumor-adjacent normal tissue. The receptors shown here come from a donor over 35 with non-small cell lung cancer.

For this clone: Other DNA sequences in this sample translate to the same CDR3. The V and J genes are TRBV10-2 and TRBJ2-2; 11 nucleotides align to TRBD2. The CDR3 sequence is 14 residues long. Per germline, CDR1 WSHSY and CDR2 SAAADI. V shed 8 bases and J 7 bases; nucleotides not matched to a gene: 6. CDR3 residues: CASGTSGSDGELFF. The CDR3 DNA is TGCGCCAGCGGGACTAGCGGAAGTGACGGGGAGCTGTTTTTT.

J is TRBJ2-1 and V is TRBV30; D possibly matches TRBD1 or TRBD2 (5 bases each). Germline assignment: CDR1 GTSNPN and CDR2 SVGIG (reference sequence). This CDR3 comprises 15 residues. Trimming pared 4 bases from V and 2 bases from J, leaving 15 bases between. CDR3 region: CAWNSRGLPYNEQFF. The CDR3, as DNA: TGTGCCTGGAATTCGAGGGGCCTCCCCTACAATGAGCAGTTCTTC.

This clone was found a few times. The chain uses TRBV12-3 or TRBV12-4 and TRBJ1-1; TRBD1 is a possible D gene (5 bases). The CDR3 runs to 13 residues. Trimming stripped 5 bases from V and 2 bases from J, with 9 bases between. CDR3 DNA: TGTGCCAGCAGTACTGGACAAAACACTGAAGCTTTCTTT. Its translation: CASSTGQNTEAFF.

This chain uses TRBV19 with TRBJ2-1, with 14 positions matching TRBD2. The CDR3 has 15 amino acids. V lost 5 bases to trimming and J lost 15 bases; unmatched junction nucleotides: 12. Germline V CDR1 and CDR2: LNHDA, SQIVND (reference sequence). The CDR3 DNA is TGTGCCAGTAGTGACGGTAGGACTAGCGGGAGGATCCCGTTCTTC. Translating gives CASSDGRTSGRIPFF.

This sequence joins TRBV21-1 and TRBJ2-1; the DNA was not compared with TRBD2, the D call given in the table. TRBV21-1 represents a pseudogene. The CDR3 consists of 14 residues. The CDR3 loop is CASSKVGLAAWAFF. The CDR3 coding sequence is TGTGCCAGCAGCAAAGTGGGACTAGCAGCCTGGGCGTTCTTC.

To note about this clone: Germline and junction disagree at one end, which may indicate a read error. The chain has TRBV18 and TRBJ2-1; D is ambiguous. CDR1 and CDR2 from the germline V gene are KGHSH and LQKENI. CDR3 size: 13 residues. The CDR3 spells CASSPWGSNKQFF. In DNA form, the CDR3 reads TGTGCCAGCTCCCCGTGGGGATCCAATAAGCAGTTCTTC.

V usage is TRBV2 and J usage is TRBJ2-1, with TRBD2 matching 7 bases. Unmatched junction bases numbered 10, after V lost 6 bases and J lost 5 bases. The CDR3 contains 15 residues. The germline gives CDR1 SNHLY, CDR2 FYNNEI. CDR3: CASSATSAYHNEQFF. DNA of the CDR3: TGTGCCAGCAGCGCTACTAGCGCGTATCACAATGAGCAGTTCTTC.

V gene TRBV4-1 combines with J gene TRBJ2-3; TRBD1 is a possible D gene (5 bases). The germline V gene encodes CDR1 MGHRA and CDR2 YSYEKL. Trimming removed 6 bases from V and 4 bases from J, with 14 bases in between. The CDR3 is 14 amino acids. For the CDR3, the DNA is TGCGCCAGCAGTTTTGGGGCAGGCGCAGATACGCAGTATTTT. This sequence encodes CASSFGAGADTQYF.

The chain carries TRBV7-9 and TRBJ1-1; TRBD1 might be the D (5 bases). The germline V gene encodes CDR1 SEHNR and CDR2 FQNEAQ (reference sequence). The CDR3 contains 13 residues. The ends were cut back, 5 bases at V and 5 bases at J, with 12 bases in the middle. The CDR3 is CASSKQGMTEAFF. In DNA form, the CDR3 reads TGTGCCAGCAGCAAGCAGGGTATGACTGAAGCTTTCTTT.

This clone was observed a single time. The chain combines TRBV9 with TRBJ1-1, with D tentatively TRBD1 (6 bases). V was cut by 2 bases and J by 0 bases, with 11 bases left in between. Germline loops: CDR1 SGDLS, CDR2 YYNGEE. There are 15 residues in the CDR3. Here the CDR3 DNA reads TGTGCCAGCAGCGTTAGGACAGATATGAACACTGAAGCTTTCTTT. The encoded protein is CASSVRTDMNTEAFF.

CDR3 sequence reads: CASSARLAGGPDTQYF. The CDR3 nucleotides are TGTGCCAGCAGTGCCAGGCTAGCGGGAGGGCCAGATACGCAGTATTTT. The genes are TRBV6-1 and TRBJ2-3; 12 bases are shared with TRBD2. CDR1 is MNHNS, CDR2 SASEGT, per germline. The CDR3 runs to 16 residues. V lost 4 bases to trimming and J lost 4 bases; unmatched junction nucleotides: 6.

Written as DNA, the CDR3 is TGTGCCAGCAGCTCCCGGACGTACGAGCAGTACTTC. This sequence encodes CASSSRTYEQYF. The gene calls are TRBV5-4 and TRBJ2-7; D unresolved. From germline, CDR1 is SGHNT and CDR2 YYREEE (reference sequence). This CDR3 contains 12 residues. Trimming removed 3 bases from V and 4 bases from J, with 8 bases in between.

CDR3 nucleotide sequence: TGCGCCAGCAGCTTGGGGACAGGAAGTGGGGGTAATGAAAAACTGTTTTTT. This translates into CASSLGTGSGGNEKLFF. This chain uses TRBV5-1 with TRBJ1-4; 7 nucleotides align to TRBD1. There are 17 residues in the CDR3. The V gene's germline CDR1 is SGHRS and CDR2 YFSETQ. V was pared by 0 bases and J by 4 bases, with 9 bases of the junction left unmatched.

The J gene is TRBJ1-2, the V gene TRBV27; 7 positions match TRBD1. The CDR3 has 16 residues. V shed 2 bases, J shed 2 bases, and the junction held 8 bases outside the gene matches. The germline gives CDR1 MNHEY, CDR2 SMNVEV (reference sequence). The CDR3 region is CASSLSLRDSNYGYTF. The CDR3 nucleotides read TGTGCCAGCAGTTTAAGCTTAAGGGACAGCAACTATGGCTACACCTTC.

The V and J genes are TRBV6-5 and TRBJ2-2; 11 bases are a match to TRBD1. The CDR3 spans 14 residues. Germline CDR1 is MNHEY and CDR2 is SVGAGI. J was trimmed by 8 bases and V by 7 bases; bases with no gene match: 6. The CDR3 region is CASKEDRGPGELFF. As DNA, the CDR3 is TGTGCCAGCAAAGAGGACAGGGGGCCGGGGGAGCTGTTTTTT.

Sample share makes this clone large. Other nucleotide sequences in the sample specify the same CDR3. This chain links TRBV6-2 or TRBV6-3 with TRBJ2-7, with 7 bases identical to TRBD1. The CDR3 contains 13 residues. Trimming cost V 0 bases and J 6 bases; bases outside gene matches: 2. Germline CDR1 reads MNHEY; CDR2 reads SVGEGT. CDR3 amino acids: CASSYSGQFEQYF. The CDR3 DNA is TGTGCCAGCAGTTACTCGGGACAGTTCGAGCAGTACTTC.

This clone was recorded a few times. J is TRBJ2-7 and V is TRBV7-2, with D uncertain. CDR3 length equals 13 residues. V was pared by 0 bases and J by 9 bases, with 12 bases between. Germline V gives CDR1 SGHTA, CDR2 FQGNSA. The CDR3 coding sequence is TGTGCCAGCAGCTTAGCGCTGGGCCGAGGGCAGTACTTC. It is translated as CASSLALGRGQYF.

The chain joins TRBV6-2 or TRBV6-3 to TRBJ2-7; 11 bases match TRBD2. This CDR3 comprises 15 residues. The germline gives CDR1 MNHEY, CDR2 SVGEGT. V lost 6 bases and J lost 2; bases outside the gene matches: 6. This CDR3 is CASSFGTSGPYEQYF. The CDR3 region has the DNA TGTGCCAGCAGCTTCGGGACTAGCGGACCCTACGAGCAGTACTTC.

The chain couples TRBV20-1 to TRBJ2-5; D is possibly TRBD2 (6 bases). Trimming left V 3 bases short and J 4 bases short, with 12 bases between. The CDR3 sequence is 13 residues long. Germline loops: CDR1 DFQATT, CDR2 SNEGSKA (reference sequence). The CDR3 sequence is CSASPPGRETQYF. The CDR3 region has the DNA TGCAGTGCTAGTCCCCCCGGGAGAGAGACCCAGTACTTC.

Comment on this clone: The junction departs from the called germline gene at one end, perhaps through a read error. This sequence joins TRBV7-8 and TRBJ1-2; D call uncertain. The germline V gene encodes CDR1 SGHVS and CDR2 FQNEAQ. CDR3 length: 13 amino acids. CDR3 sequence: CASTLREAYGYTF. The CDR3, as DNA: TGTGCCAGCACCTTAAGGGAGGCCTATGGCTACACCTTC.